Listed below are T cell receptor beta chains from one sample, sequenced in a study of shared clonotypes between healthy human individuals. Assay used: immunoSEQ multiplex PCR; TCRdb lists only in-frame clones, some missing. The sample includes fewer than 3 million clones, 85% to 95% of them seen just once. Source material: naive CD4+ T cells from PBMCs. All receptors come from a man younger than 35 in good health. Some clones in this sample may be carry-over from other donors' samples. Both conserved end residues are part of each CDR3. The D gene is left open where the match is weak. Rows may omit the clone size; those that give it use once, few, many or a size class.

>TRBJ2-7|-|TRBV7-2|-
TGTGCCAGCAGCCGACCCGGGGGATTCTACGAGCAGTACTTC
CASSRPGGFYEQYF
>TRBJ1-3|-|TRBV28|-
TGTGCCAGCAGTTTGGGACCGCTGAACACCATATATTTT
CASSLGPLNTIYF
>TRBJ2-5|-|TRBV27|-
TGTGCCAGCAGGCCTAGCGACCAAGCCCAAGAGACCCAGTACTTC
CASRPSDQAQETQYF
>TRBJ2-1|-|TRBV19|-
TGTGCCACGGAGTCGTTCCGACAGGAGCAGTTCTTC
CATESFRQEQFF
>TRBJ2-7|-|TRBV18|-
TGTGCCAGCTCACCAGGGGGTACCTACGAGCAGTACTTC
CASSPGGTYEQYF
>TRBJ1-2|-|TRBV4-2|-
TGTGCCAGCAGCCAAGATGGGGCGGCGCGCTGCACCTTC
CASSQDGAARCTF
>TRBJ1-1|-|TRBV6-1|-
TGTGCCAGCAGTGAAGGGCTATGGAACACTGAAGCTTTCTTT
CASSEGLWNTEAFF
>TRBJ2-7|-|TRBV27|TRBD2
TGTGCCAGCATTCATAGCGGGGGAAACTACGAGCAGTACTTC
CASIHSGGNYEQYF
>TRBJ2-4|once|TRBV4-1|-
TGCGCCAGCAGCCATGCGGCCGTAGCCAAAAACATTCAGTACTTC
CASSHAAVAKNIQYF
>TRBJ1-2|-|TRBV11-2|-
TGTGCCAGCAGCTTTTCAGGGGCGGATGGCTACACCTTC
CASSFSGADGYTF
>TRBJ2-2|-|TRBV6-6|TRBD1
TGTGCCAGCAGGGACTTACAGGGGGGTACAGGTGGGGAGCTGTTTTTT
CASRDLQGGTGGELFF
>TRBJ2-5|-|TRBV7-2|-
TGTGCCAGCAGCTTGGGACATAACGGGGAGACCCAGTACTTC
CASSLGHNGETQYF
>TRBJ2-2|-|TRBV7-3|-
TGTGCCAGCAGCTTAACGGGGGACACCGGGGAGCTGTTTTTT
CASSLTGDTGELFF
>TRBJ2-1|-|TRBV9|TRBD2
TGTGCCAGCAGCGTAGCTAGCGGGGATGAGCAGTTCTTC
CASSVASGDEQFF
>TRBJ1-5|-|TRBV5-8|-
TGTGCCAGCAGCTCCCAGGGTGGCAATCAGCCCCAGCATTTT
CASSSQGGNQPQHF
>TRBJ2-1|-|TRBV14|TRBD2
TGTGCCAGCAGCCGCGGGAGGCCTAATTACAATGAGCAGTTCTTC
CASSRGRPNYNEQFF
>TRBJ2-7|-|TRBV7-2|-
TGTGCCAGCAGCTTCGCCAGGTTATACGAGCAGTACTTC
CASSFARLYEQYF
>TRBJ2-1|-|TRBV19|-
TGTGCCAGTAGTATAGGTCCTGGACGGTCCCCTCGGGATGAGCAGTTCTTC
CASSIGPGRSPRDEQFF
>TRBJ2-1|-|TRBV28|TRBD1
TGTGCCAGCAGTTCTGGGACAGGAGCCTACAATGAGCAGTTCTTC
CASSSGTGAYNEQFF
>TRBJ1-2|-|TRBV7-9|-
TGTGCCAGCAGCTTGGAGGAGAACTATGGCTACACCTTC
CASSLEENYGYTF
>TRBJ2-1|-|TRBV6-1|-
TGTGCCAGCAGTGAGTGGGGGAACTCCTACAATGAGCAGTTCTTC
CASSEWGNSYNEQFF
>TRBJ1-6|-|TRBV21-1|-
TGTGCCAGGCCGGGGACAGTTTATAATTCACCCCTCCACTTT
CARPGTVYNSPLHF
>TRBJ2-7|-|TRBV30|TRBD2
TGTGCCTGGGCCCTCAGGCTAGCGGGTGAGCAGTACTTC
CAWALRLAGEQYF
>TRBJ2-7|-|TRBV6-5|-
TGTGCCAGCAGTTACTCTTCTGGGTTGCGAAGTGAGCAGTACTTC
CASSYSSGLRSEQYF
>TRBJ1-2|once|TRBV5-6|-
TGTGCCAGCAGCTTGGCAACCTATGGCTACACCTTC
CASSLATYGYTF
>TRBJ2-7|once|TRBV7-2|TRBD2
TGTGCCAGCAGAGACCGACTAGCGGTTGGCGACGAGCAGTACTTC
CASRDRLAVGDEQYF
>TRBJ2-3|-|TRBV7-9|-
TGTGCCAGCAGCGAAAGGGGCGGGTATAGCACAGATACGCAGTATTTT
CASSERGGYSTDTQYF
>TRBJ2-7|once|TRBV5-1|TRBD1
TGCGCCAGCAGCTTGGCGGACAGGCCAGTAAGGGAGCAGTACTTC
CASSLADRPVREQYF
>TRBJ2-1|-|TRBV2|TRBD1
TGTGCCAGCAGTGGACAGGGCAGTGAGCAGTTCTTC
CASSGQGSEQFF
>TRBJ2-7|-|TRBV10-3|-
TGTGCCATCAGTGAGTCTAGTCGTAAGCAGTACTTC
CAISESSRKQYF
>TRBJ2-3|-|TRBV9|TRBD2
TGTGCCAGCAGCGTAGGACTAGCGGTCACAGATACGCAGTATTTT
CASSVGLAVTDTQYF
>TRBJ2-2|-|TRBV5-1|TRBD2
TGCGCCAGCAGCTTGAACGTGGGAGGGATGAACACCGGGGAGCTGTTTTTT
CASSLNVGGMNTGELFF
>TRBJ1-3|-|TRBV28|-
TGTGCCAGCAGTTTATATGTTGTGGGCTCTGGAAACACCATATATTTT
CASSLYVVGSGNTIYF
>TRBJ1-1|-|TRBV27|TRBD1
TGTGCCAGCAGTCCCCTGGACAGGGACACTGAAGCTTTCTTT
CASSPLDRDTEAFF
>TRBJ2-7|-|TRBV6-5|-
TGTGCCAGCAGCTTGGTAGGACGCCTGAACTACGAGCAGTACTTC
CASSLVGRLNYEQYF
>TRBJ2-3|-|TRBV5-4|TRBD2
TGTGCCAGCAGCTTCCCGGGACTAGCAAGAGATACGCAGTATTTT
CASSFPGLARDTQYF
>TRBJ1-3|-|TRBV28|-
TGTGCCAGCCCAACAAGCTCTGGAAACACCATATATTTT
CASPTSSGNTIYF
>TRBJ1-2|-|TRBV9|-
TGTGCCAGCAGCGTAGGCAGGTCAGCTAGATATGGCTACACCTTC
CASSVGRSARYGYTF
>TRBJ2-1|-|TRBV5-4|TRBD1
TGTGCCAGCAGCCTGGACAGGGGGGGCTACAATGAGCAGTTCTTC
CASSLDRGGYNEQFF
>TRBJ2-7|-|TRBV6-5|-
TGTGCCAGCAGTTATAGAGTATACCCCTACGAGCAGTACTTC
CASSYRVYPYEQYF